The 10 T cell receptor beta chains below come from one sample, sequenced in a study of T cells in Graves' hyperthyroidism and ophthalmopathy. Amplified TCR beta CDR3 regions came from RNA transcripts. With the HTBI primer set, the TCR CDR3 went through a first round of RT-PCR. TCRdb processed the multiplex PCR reads anew with MiXCR; each CDR3 protein has one entry. The profile shows fewer than 45,000 distinct CDR3 sequences, roughly 52% of them singletons. The sequenced material came from blood. The receptors stem from a woman aged 50 to 60 with Graves' hyperthyroidism that later progressed to Graves' ophthalmopathy.

V and J are TRBV7-6 and TRBJ1-5; D perhaps matches TRBD1 (5 bases). The CDR3 has 15 amino acids. The germline CDR1 and CDR2 sequences are SGHVS and FNYEAQ. Trimming cost V 3 bases and J 3 bases, with 12 bases left between them. In DNA form, the CDR3 reads TGTGCCAGCAGCTTTCGGCAGGGAACCAATCAGCCCCAGCATTTT. Amino acid sequence: CASSFRQGTNQPQHF.

In this sample, this clonotype turned up a few times. CDR3: CASSADRVNIQYF. CDR3 in DNA: TGTGCCAGTAGTGCAGACAGGGTGAACATTCAGTACTTC. The rearrangement links TRBV19 to TRBJ2-4, with 7 bases that match TRBD1. The ends lost 5 bases at V and 7 bases at J; junction bases unmatched: 5. Per the germline V gene, CDR1 is LNHDA and CDR2 is SQIVND (reference sequence). The CDR3 is made up of 13 amino acids.

This clonotype showed up many times. This chain links TRBV5-6 with TRBJ1-2, with 7 nucleotides matching TRBD1. From germline, CDR1 is SGHDT and CDR2 YYEEEE. V dropped 4 bases and J dropped 5; count of bases not matched to a gene: 5. The CDR3 is 13 amino acids. This CDR3 reads CASSVNRGYGYTF. The CDR3 nucleotides read TGTGCCAGCAGCGTTAACAGGGGATATGGCTACACCTTC.

This clonotype occurred many times. This chain connects TRBV2 to TRBJ2-1; 8 bases map to TRBD1. Trimming removed 6 bases from V and 5 bases from J; junction bases left unmatched: 6. This CDR3 has 14 amino acids. CDR1 is SNHLY and CDR2 is FYNNEI in the germline V gene. The CDR3 sequence: CASRSGQVNNEQFF. In DNA form, the CDR3 reads TGTGCCAGCAGGTCGGGACAGGTCAACAATGAGCAGTTCTTC.

There are many counts of this clonotype. The CDR3 region has the DNA TGTGCCAGCAGAAGAGACAGGGAAGGCCCCCAGCATTTT. Protein sequence: CASRRDREGPQHF. V is TRBV6-5 and J is TRBJ1-5; 7 bases match TRBD1. This CDR3 is 13 amino acids long. Germline V gene sequence: CDR1 MNHEY, CDR2 SVGAGI. Losses at the gene ends were 6 bases for V and 10 bases for J; bases not matched to a gene: 9.

This chain uses TRBV29-1 with TRBJ2-2; D is ambiguous. V was pared by 3 bases and J by 6 bases, with 11 bases between. CDR3 length: 13 residues. The germline CDR1 and CDR2 sequences are SQVTM and ANQGSEA. CDR3 residues: CSVDIDRAGELFF. CDR3 nucleotides: TGCAGCGTTGATATAGATCGGGCCGGGGAGCTGTTTTTT.

This rearrangement joins TRBV29-1 to TRBJ1-2; the D gene is possibly TRBD1 (6 bases). The CDR3 consists of 13 residues. CDR1 and CDR2 (germline): SQVTM, ANQGSEA. Trimming removed 4 bases from V and 9 bases from J, with 18 bases in between. CDR3: CSVATGSSERYTF. DNA of the CDR3: TGCAGCGTTGCGACAGGCTCCTCCGAGCGCTACACCTTC.

V usage is TRBV9 and J usage is TRBJ1-5; no firm D call. Germline V gives CDR1 SGDLS, CDR2 YYNGEE. CDR3 length: 15 residues. The V end was cut by 4 bases, the J end by 3 bases, with 14 bases between. The CDR3 sequence is CASSRNSGNNQPQHF. In DNA form, the CDR3 reads TGTGCCAGCAGCCGAAATAGCGGGAACAATCAGCCCCAGCATTTT.

This sequence joins TRBV11-3 and TRBJ2-7, with a tentative D call TRBD2 (5 bases). Germline loops: CDR1 SGHNT, CDR2 YENEEA. Trimming removed 3 bases at V and 9 bases at J, with 27 bases between. This CDR3 comprises 17 residues. CDR3 in amino acids: CASSFGSRVLARNGQYF. The CDR3 DNA follows: TGTGCCAGCAGCTTTGGGTCGAGGGTACTGGCGCGAAACGGGCAGTACTTC.

This clonotype was recorded many times. The rearrangement links TRBV6-6 to TRBJ2-2; the D gene is possibly TRBD2 (6 bases). Trimming cost V 0 bases and J 0 bases, with 8 bases left between them. The CDR3 spans 16 residues. Looked up from germline, CDR1 is MNHNY and CDR2 is SVGAGI (reference sequence). CDR3 sequence reads: CASSYSGTSNTGELFF. CDR3 sequence (DNA): TGTGCCAGCAGTTACTCAGGGACTTCGAACACCGGGGAGCTGTTTTTT.